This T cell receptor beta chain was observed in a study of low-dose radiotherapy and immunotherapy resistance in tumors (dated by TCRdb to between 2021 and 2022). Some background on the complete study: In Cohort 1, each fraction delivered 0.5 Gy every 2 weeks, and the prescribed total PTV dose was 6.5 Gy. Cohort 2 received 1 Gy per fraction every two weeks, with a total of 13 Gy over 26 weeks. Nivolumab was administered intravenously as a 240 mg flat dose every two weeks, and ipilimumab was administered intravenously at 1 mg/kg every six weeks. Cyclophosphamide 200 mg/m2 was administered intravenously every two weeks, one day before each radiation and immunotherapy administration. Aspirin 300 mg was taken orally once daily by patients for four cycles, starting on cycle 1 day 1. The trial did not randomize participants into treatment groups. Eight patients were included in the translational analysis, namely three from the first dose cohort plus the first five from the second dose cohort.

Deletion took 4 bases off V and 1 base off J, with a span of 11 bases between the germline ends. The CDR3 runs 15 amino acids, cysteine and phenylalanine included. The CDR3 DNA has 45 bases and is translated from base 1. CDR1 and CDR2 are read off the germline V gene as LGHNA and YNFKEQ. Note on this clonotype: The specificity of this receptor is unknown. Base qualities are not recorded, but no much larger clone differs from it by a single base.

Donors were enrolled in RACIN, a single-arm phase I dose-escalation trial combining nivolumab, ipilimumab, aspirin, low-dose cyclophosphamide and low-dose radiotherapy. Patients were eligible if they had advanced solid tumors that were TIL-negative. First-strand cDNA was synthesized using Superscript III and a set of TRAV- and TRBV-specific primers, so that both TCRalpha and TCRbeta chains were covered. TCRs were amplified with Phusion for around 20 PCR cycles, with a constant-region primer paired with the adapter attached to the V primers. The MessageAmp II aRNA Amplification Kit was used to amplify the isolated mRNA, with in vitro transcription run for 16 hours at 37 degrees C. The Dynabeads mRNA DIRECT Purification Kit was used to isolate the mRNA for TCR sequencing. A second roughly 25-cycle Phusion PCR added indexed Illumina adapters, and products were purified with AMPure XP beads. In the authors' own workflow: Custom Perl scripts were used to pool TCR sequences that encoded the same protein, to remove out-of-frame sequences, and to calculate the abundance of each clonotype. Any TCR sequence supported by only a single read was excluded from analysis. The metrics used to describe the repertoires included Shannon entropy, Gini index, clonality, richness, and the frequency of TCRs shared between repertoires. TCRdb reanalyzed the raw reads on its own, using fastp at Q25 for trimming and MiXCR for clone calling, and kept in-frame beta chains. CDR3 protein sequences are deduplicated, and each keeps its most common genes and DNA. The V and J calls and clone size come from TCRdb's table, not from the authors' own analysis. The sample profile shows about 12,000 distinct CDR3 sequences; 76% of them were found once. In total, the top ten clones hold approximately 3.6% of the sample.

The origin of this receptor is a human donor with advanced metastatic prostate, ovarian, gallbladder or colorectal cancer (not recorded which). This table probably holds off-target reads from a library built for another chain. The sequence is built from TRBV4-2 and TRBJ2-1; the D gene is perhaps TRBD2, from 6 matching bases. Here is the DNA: TGTGCCAGCAGCCGCACGGGAGCGTCCTACAATGAGCAGTTCTTC. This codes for CASSRTGASYNEQFF.